These 26 T cell receptor beta chains were sequenced from one sample in a study of blood T cell dynamics during melanoma immunotherapy. Time point indicated: week 3, after first cycle of checkpoint inhibitor. Clones were sequenced by immunoSEQ multiplex PCR, and TCRdb holds only the in-frame ones, with some missing. The sample lists more than 10,000 clones; about 93% were seen once. This sample comprised effector memory CD8+ T cells from blood, obtained from a patient treated with checkpoint blockade. The receptors derive from a human donor with melanoma.

As to this clone: This sample also contains other DNA sequences that code for the same CDR3. This sequence joins TRBV9 and TRBJ2-5; D perhaps matches TRBD2 (7 bases). From germline, CDR1 is SGDLS and CDR2 YYNGEE. The CDR3 is 18 residues long. V was shortened by 0 bases and J by 1 base, with 19 bases between the two germline ends. The CDR3 bases are TGTGCCAGCAGCGTAGAGGGGGGGCCGGGGCTAGGCCAAGAGACCCAGTACTTC. Translating it yields CASSVEGGPGLGQETQYF.

CDR3 region: CASSMWREGTGELFF. CDR3 nucleotides: TGTGCCAGTAGTATGTGGCGGGAGGGCACCGGGGAGCTGTTTTTT. This chain joins TRBV19 and TRBJ2-2; TRBD2 matches 9 bases. V gave up 3 bases and J gave up 4 bases; unmatched junction bases: 3. CDR3 size: 15 residues. Germline-derived CDR1 and CDR2 are LNHDA and SQIVND (reference sequence).

The J gene is TRBJ2-1, the V gene TRBV11-2; D gene uncertain. This CDR3 is 13 amino acids long. Trimming took off 7 bases at V and 2 bases at J, with 9 bases between the two ends. The V gene's germline CDR1 is SGHAT and CDR2 FQNNGV. CDR3 in amino acids: CASTALPYNEQFF. The CDR3 region has the DNA TGTGCCAGCACGGCGCTTCCCTACAATGAGCAGTTCTTC.

The CDR3 coding sequence is TGTGCCAGCAGCCGCGACGGGACTAGCGGCTACAATGAGCAGTTCTTC. This gives the protein CASSRDGTSGYNEQFF. The V and J genes are TRBV27 and TRBJ2-1, with 11 bases lining up with TRBD2. Trimming cost V 6 bases and J 3 bases; bases outside gene matches: 7. Per the germline V gene, CDR1 is MNHEY and CDR2 is SMNVEV (reference sequence). The length of the CDR3 is 16 residues.

The J gene is TRBJ1-1, the V gene TRBV5-1; D not certain. The CDR3 is 15 amino acids. The germline V and J ends were trimmed by 4 bases and 5 bases, with 18 bases remaining between them. Germline CDR1 SGHRS, CDR2 YFSETQ. The DNA for the CDR3 is TGCGCCAGCAGCGTCTTTAAATCCGAAGGGACTGAAGCTTTCTTT. It is translated as CASSVFKSEGTEAFF.

The chain uses TRBV4-3 and TRBJ1-1; D gene uncertain. The CDR3 consists of 14 residues. The V gene lost 0 bases and the J gene lost 6 bases, with 11 bases spanning the gap. Germline CDR1 reads LGHNA; CDR2 reads YSLEER. Here the CDR3 DNA reads TGCGCCAGCAGCCAAGAAGCCGAAATCGCTGAAGCTTTCTTT. Translation gives CASSQEAEIAEAFF.

This clone was found once. The chain combines TRBV28 with TRBJ1-5; D is uncertain. Germline CDR1 is MDHEN and CDR2 is SYDVKM. The CDR3 extends over 14 amino acids. V lost 3 bases, J lost 3 bases, and 9 bases lay in between. This CDR3 reads CASSFFIPNQPQHF. In DNA form, the CDR3 reads TGTGCCAGCAGTTTCTTTATACCCAATCAGCCCCAGCATTTT.

DNA of the CDR3: TGTGCCAGCAGCTTAGGGGTGGTTGGCGGAGGGGCAGATACGCAGTATTTT. This translates into CASSLGVVGGGADTQYF. The J gene is TRBJ2-3, the V gene TRBV7-6; maybe TRBD2 (6 bases). Per germline, CDR1 SGHVS and CDR2 FNYEAQ. V was shortened by 1 base and J by 4 bases, with 18 bases between the two germline ends. The CDR3 totals 17 residues.

The rearrangement joins TRBV19 to TRBJ2-1; D gene unclear. With 8 bases removed from V and 0 bases from J, the gap between germline ends came to 8 bases. The CDR3 sequence is 13 residues long. CDR1 LNHDA and CDR2 SQIVND come from the germline V gene (reference sequence). The CDR3 sequence is CASGRSSYNEQFF. The CDR3 nucleotides read TGTGCCAGTGGAAGGAGCTCCTACAATGAGCAGTTCTTC.

The chain recombines TRBV28 with TRBJ1-1; D not resolved. Germline V lookup: CDR1 MDHEN, CDR2 SYDVKM. CDR3 length: 14 amino acids. Trimming took off 3 bases at V and 2 bases at J, with 10 bases between the two ends. Here the CDR3 DNA reads TGTGCCAGCAGTTTGAGGCTCACTAACACTGAAGCTTTCTTT. As protein: CASSLRLTNTEAFF.

V gene TRBV4-3 combines with J gene TRBJ1-1, with TRBD1 as a possible D gene (5 bases). The CDR3 is 14 residues long. Trimming left V 0 bases short and J 1 base short, with 6 bases between. Germline-derived CDR1 and CDR2 are LGHNA and YSLEER. The CDR3 coding sequence is TGCGCCAGCAGCCAAGACGGACAGAACACTGAAGCTTTCTTT. Translating gives CASSQDGQNTEAFF.

The rearrangement uses TRBV29-1 and TRBJ2-3, with 10 bases fitting TRBD2. The CDR3 sequence is 14 residues long. V shed 8 bases and J 2 bases; nucleotides not matched to a gene: 7. Germline values: CDR1 SQVTM, CDR2 ANQGSEA. The CDR3 region is CSSGLADVTDTQYF. In DNA form, the CDR3 reads TGCAGCTCCGGACTAGCGGACGTCACAGATACGCAGTATTTT.

The chain combines TRBV5-4 with TRBJ2-7, with D possibly TRBD1 on 6 matching bases. CDR1 SGHNT and CDR2 YYREEE come from the germline V gene (reference sequence). CDR3 length: 15 amino acids. V was clipped by 4 bases and J by 4 bases, with 18 bases between them. In DNA, the CDR3 is TGTGCCAGCAGCGACGACAGGTCCTTGTCGTACGAGCAGTACTTC. Translated: CASSDDRSLSYEQYF. The full variable domain, rest sourced from reference TRBV5-4 and TRBJ2-7, is ETGVTQSPTHLIKTRGQQVTLRCSSQSGHNTVSWYQQALGQGPQFIFQYYREEENGRGNFPPRFSGLQFPNYSSELNVNALELDDSALYLCASSDDRSLSYEQYFGPGTRLTVT.

V is TRBV29-1 and J is TRBJ2-7; D possibly uses TRBD1 or TRBD2 (5 bases each). The V and J ends lost 1 base and 0 bases respectively, with 16 bases between them. Germline lookup yields CDR1 SQVTM and CDR2 ANQGSEA. The CDR3 extends over 16 amino acids. CDR3 nucleotides: TGCAGCGTTGAAGCGGGGCAGGGCTGGAGCTCCTACGAGCAGTACTTC. This encodes CSVEAGQGWSSYEQYF.

This chain joins TRBV2 and TRBJ1-3, with D unclear. The ends were cut back, 3 bases at V and 8 bases at J, with 8 bases in the middle. Germline lookup yields CDR1 SNHLY and CDR2 FYNNEI. This CDR3 is 12 amino acids long. Here the CDR3 reads CASSDIGYTIYF. As DNA, the CDR3 is TGTGCCAGCAGTGATATAGGGTACACCATATATTTT.

The V and J genes are TRBV11-2 and TRBJ2-1; TRBD1 aligns across 7 bases. CDR1 and CDR2 from the germline V gene are SGHAT and FQNNGV. CDR3 length equals 16 residues. The junction had 6 bases not matched to a gene; V was cut back by 1 base and J by 3 bases. The CDR3 reads CASSLAGQNYYNEQFF. The CDR3 DNA is TGTGCCAGCAGCTTAGCGGGACAGAATTACTACAATGAGCAGTTCTTC.

The chain joins TRBV9 to TRBJ1-2; 8 nucleotides align to TRBD1. After removal of 1 base from V and 6 bases from J, the junction contained 11 bases not matched to a gene. Per germline, CDR1 SGDLS and CDR2 YYNGEE. This CDR3 has 16 amino acids. CDR3 sequence reads: CASSVSAGGVLDGYTF. CDR3 in DNA: TGTGCCAGCAGCGTATCGGCAGGGGGCGTTTTGGATGGCTACACCTTC.

The chain uses TRBV28 and TRBJ2-2; 12 positions match TRBD2. The ends lost 4 bases at V and 0 bases at J; junction bases unmatched: 9. Per germline, CDR1 MDHEN and CDR2 SYDVKM. The CDR3 sequence is 19 residues long. CDR3 nucleotide sequence: TGTGCCAGCAGTTCGCGGACTAGCGGGATAGCGCCGAACACCGGGGAGCTGTTTTTT. Translated, it gives CASSSRTSGIAPNTGELFF.

The chain couples TRBV4-3 to TRBJ2-3; TRBD2 matches at 10 bases. The ends lost 2 bases at V and 2 bases at J; junction bases unmatched: 7. Germline lookup yields CDR1 LGHNA and CDR2 YSLEER. The CDR3 is made up of 17 amino acids. The CDR3 here is CASSQTWTSGHTDTQYF. As DNA, the CDR3 is TGCGCCAGCAGCCAAACCTGGACTAGCGGACACACAGATACGCAGTATTTT.

This clone was seen just once. The chain recombines TRBV9 with TRBJ2-3; 12 bases are shared with TRBD2. The germline V gene has CDR1 SGDLS and CDR2 YYNGEE. J lost 4 bases, V lost 4 bases, and 7 bases had no gene match. The CDR3 consists of 16 residues. The CDR3 sequence is CASSPPLAGGADTQYF. CDR3 bases: TGTGCCAGCAGCCCCCCACTAGCGGGAGGAGCAGATACGCAGTATTTT.

The chain joins TRBV28 to TRBJ2-7; either TRBD1 or TRBD2 may fit D (6 bases each). In germline, CDR1 is MDHEN, CDR2 SYDVKM. The V and J ends lost 1 base and 2 bases respectively, with 21 bases between them. This CDR3 comprises 18 residues. CDR3 protein: CASSLSVSGAGSAYEQYF. CDR3 coding DNA: TGTGCCAGCAGTTTATCTGTTTCGGGGGCAGGGTCAGCCTACGAGCAGTACTTC.

The rearrangement links TRBV21-1 to TRBJ2-1; TRBD1 reflects the table's D call only, with no check against the DNA. TRBV21-1 is labeled a pseudogene. CDR3 length equals 16 residues. CDR3 sequence reads: CASSSKPGQVNNEQFF. The CDR3 DNA follows: TGTGCCAGCAGTTCTAAGCCGGGACAGGTGAACAATGAGCAGTTCTTC.

This rearrangement joins TRBV7-6 to TRBJ1-1, with 9 bases fitting TRBD1. CDR1 is SGHVS and CDR2 is FNYEAQ in the germline V gene. The CDR3 has 13 residues. Trimming at V came to 5 bases and at J to 6 bases, leaving 4 bases not matched to a gene. CDR3 region: CASSGTGNAEAFF. For the CDR3, the DNA is TGTGCCAGCAGCGGGACAGGGAATGCTGAAGCTTTCTTT.

V gene TRBV2 combines with J gene TRBJ1-6, with 9 nucleotides matching TRBD1. Germline V gene sequence: CDR1 SNHLY, CDR2 FYNNEI. The length of the CDR3 is 14 residues. The junction had 2 bases not matched to a gene; V was cut back by 3 bases and J by 8 bases. The CDR3 reads CASSEGQGYSPLHF. The CDR3 bases are TGTGCCAGCAGTGAGGGACAGGGTTATTCACCCCTCCACTTT. The entire variable domain, with the rest obtained from reference TRBV2 and TRBJ1-6, is as follows: EPEVTQTPSHQVTQMGQEVILRCVPISNHLYFYWYRQILGQKVEFLVSFYNNEISEKSEIFDDQFSVERPDGSNFTLKIRSTKLEDSAMYFCASSEGQGYSPLHFGNGTRLTVT.

A single count supports this clone. The chain couples TRBV4-3 to TRBJ2-1, with D tentatively TRBD2 (5 bases). This CDR3 is built from 11 residues. Germline lookup yields CDR1 LGHNA and CDR2 YSLEER. Trimming cost V 4 bases and J 10 bases, with 8 bases left between them. This chain's CDR3 is CASSLGEEQFF. CDR3 DNA: TGCGCCAGCAGCCTCGGGGAGGAGCAGTTCTTC.

The chain employs TRBV9 and TRBJ2-1; TRBD1 aligns across 8 bases. Germline V CDR1 and CDR2: SGDLS, YYNGEE. CDR3 length: 14 residues. V was pared by 3 bases and J by 6 bases, with 5 bases of the junction left unmatched. CDR3 nucleotide sequence: TGTGCCAGCAGCGCACCGGGACAGGTCAATGAGCAGTTCTTC. Its protein product is CASSAPGQVNEQFF.